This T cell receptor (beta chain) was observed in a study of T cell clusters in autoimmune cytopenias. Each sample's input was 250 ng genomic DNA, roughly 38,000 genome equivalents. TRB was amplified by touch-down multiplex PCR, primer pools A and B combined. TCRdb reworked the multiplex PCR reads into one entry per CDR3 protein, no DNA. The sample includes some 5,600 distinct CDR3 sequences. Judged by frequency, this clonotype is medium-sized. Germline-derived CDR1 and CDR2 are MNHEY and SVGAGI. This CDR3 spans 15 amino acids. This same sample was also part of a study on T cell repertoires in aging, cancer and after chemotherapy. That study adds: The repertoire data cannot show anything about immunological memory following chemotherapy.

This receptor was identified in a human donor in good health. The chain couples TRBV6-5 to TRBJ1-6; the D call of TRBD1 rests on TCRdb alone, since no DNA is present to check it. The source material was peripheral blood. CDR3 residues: CASRSPGQSNSPLHF.